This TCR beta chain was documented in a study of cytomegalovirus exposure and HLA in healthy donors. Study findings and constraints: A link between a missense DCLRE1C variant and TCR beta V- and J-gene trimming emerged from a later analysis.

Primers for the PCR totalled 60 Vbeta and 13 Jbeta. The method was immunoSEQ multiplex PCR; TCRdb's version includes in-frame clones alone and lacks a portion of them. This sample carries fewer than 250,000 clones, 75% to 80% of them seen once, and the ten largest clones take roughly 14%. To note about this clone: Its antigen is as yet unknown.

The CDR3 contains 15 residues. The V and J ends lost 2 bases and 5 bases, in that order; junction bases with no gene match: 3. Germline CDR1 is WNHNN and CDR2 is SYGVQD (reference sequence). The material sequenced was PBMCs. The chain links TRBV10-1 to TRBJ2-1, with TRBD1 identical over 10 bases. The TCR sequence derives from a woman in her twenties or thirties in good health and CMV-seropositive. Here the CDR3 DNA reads TGCGCCAGCAGTGAGGGGACAGGGGCGGACAATGAGCAGTTCTTC. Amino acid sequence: CASSEGTGADNEQFF.